The T cell receptor (beta chain) described here comes from a study of CD8+CD57+ T cells in acquired aplastic anemia. Genomic DNA, the template, was used for profiling of the TCR beta VDJ and CDR3. TCRdb ran MiXCR on the reads and lists one entry per CDR3 protein. There are 310,000 or so distinct CDR3 sequences in the sample; 45% to 65% occur only once, and 1.3% lies in the top ten. From germline, CDR1 is SGHVS and CDR2 FQNEAQ. The CDR3 consists of 14 residues. V was clipped by 4 bases and J by 7 bases; unmatched bases: 8. Patients chosen for sequencing had shown CD8+CD57+ cell expansion by flow cytometry.

The chain couples TRBV7-8 to TRBJ2-7; TRBD2 aligns across 9 bases. Sequenced: sorted CD4+, CD8+, or CD8+CD57+ T cells (not recorded which) from PBMCs. The clonotype originates from a human donor with aplastic anemia. The CDR3 sequence is CASSSLRGGGEQYF. The CDR3 region has the DNA TGTGCCAGCAGCTCTCTGCGGGGGGGCGGGGAGCAGTACTTC.